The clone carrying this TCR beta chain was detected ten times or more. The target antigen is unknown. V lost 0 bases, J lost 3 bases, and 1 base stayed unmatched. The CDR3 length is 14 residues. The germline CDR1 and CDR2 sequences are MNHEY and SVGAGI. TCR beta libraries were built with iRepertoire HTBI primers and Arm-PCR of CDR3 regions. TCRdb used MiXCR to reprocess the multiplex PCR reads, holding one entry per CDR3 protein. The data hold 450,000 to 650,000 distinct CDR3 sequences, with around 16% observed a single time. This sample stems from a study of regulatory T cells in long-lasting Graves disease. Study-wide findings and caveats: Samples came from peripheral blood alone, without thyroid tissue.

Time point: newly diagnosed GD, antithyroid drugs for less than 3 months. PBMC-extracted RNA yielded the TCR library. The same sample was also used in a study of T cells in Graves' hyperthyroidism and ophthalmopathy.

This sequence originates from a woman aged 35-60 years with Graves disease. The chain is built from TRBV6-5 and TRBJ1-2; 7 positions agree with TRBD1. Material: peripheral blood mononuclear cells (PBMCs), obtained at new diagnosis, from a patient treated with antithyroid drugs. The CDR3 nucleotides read TGTGCCAGCAGTTACTCCAGGGGGGACTATGGCTACACCTTC. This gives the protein CASSYSRGDYGYTF.